The rows below give T cell receptor beta chains drawn from one sample of a study of blood T cell repertoires in COVID-19. Some clones are missing from TCRdb's copy, which holds only in-frame ones; the method was immunoSEQ multiplex PCR. Of about 72,000 clones listed, 82% are singletons. Input material: peripheral blood. The receptor source for this set is a human donor in a cohort sampled during active COVID-19. CDR3s include the opening cysteine and the closing phenylalanine or tryptophan. The D gene is left open where the match is weak. Size is omitted from some rows. Given values are once, few, many or a class for expanded clones.

d_call j_call clone_size v_call cdr3_nt cdr3_aa
NA TRBJ1-2 NA TRBV2 TGTGCCAGCAGTGTCGCCCCGGGGGAAGGCTATGGCTACACCTTC CASSVAPGEGYGYTF
NA TRBJ2-5 NA TRBV7-9 TGTGCCAGCAGCTTATCCCCGGGGTGGCAAGAGACCCAGTACTTC CASSLSPGWQETQYF
TRBD1 TRBJ2-1 NA TRBV5-1 TGCGCCAGCAGCTTTGGGACAGGGGGTCCCGATGAGCAGTTCTTC CASSFGTGGPDEQFF
TRBD1 TRBJ1-6 NA TRBV27 TGTGCCAGCAGTTTATTAGACAGGACACAGGGGGCCCTCCACTTT CASSLLDRTQGALHF
NA TRBJ1-1 NA TRBV27 TGTGCCAGCAGTTCACAGACGGAGAACACTGAAGCTTTCTTT CASSSQTENTEAFF
TRBD1 TRBJ1-2 NA TRBV29-1 TGCAGCGCCTTTATTCCGCGACAGGGCACCTATGGCTACACCTTC CSAFIPRQGTYGYTF
NA TRBJ1-1 NA TRBV30 TGTGCCTGGGCGTTTGTCTCTGAAGCTTTCTTT CAWAFVSEAFF
NA TRBJ2-6 NA TRBV29-1 TGCAGCGTTGATATCTCTGGGGCCAACGTCCTGACTTTC CSVDISGANVLTF
TRBD1 TRBJ2-5 NA TRBV9 TGTGCCAGCAGCCCCAGGGGGGAGACCCAGTACTTC CASSPRGETQYF
NA TRBJ1-1 NA TRBV7-8 TGTGCCAGCAGCTTAGCGGCAGACACTGAAGCTTTCTTT CASSLAADTEAFF
NA TRBJ1-4 NA TRBV7-9 TGTGCCAGCAGCTTAGCACAGTCGATGAATGAAAAACTGTTTTTT CASSLAQSMNEKLFF
NA TRBJ1-1 NA TRBV12-3/TRBV12-4 TGTGCCAGCAGTATGAACAGGGCTACTGAAGCTTTCTTT CASSMNRATEAFF
TRBD1 TRBJ1-5 few TRBV7-8 TGTGCCAGCAGCTTCGTCGGGACAGGGAATCAGCCCCAGCATTTT CASSFVGTGNQPQHF
TRBD2 TRBJ2-7 NA TRBV6-5 TGTGCCAGCAGTCCGGGGGAGGGGAACGAGCAGTACTTC CASSPGEGNEQYF
TRBD1 TRBJ2-3 NA TRBV5-6 TGTGCCAGCAGCAACGGACAGGGCGGAGATACGCAGTATTTT CASSNGQGGDTQYF
TRBD2 TRBJ2-1 NA TRBV7-9 TGTGCCAGCATCAGGGGTAGCGGGGGCCTGAACAATGAGCAGTTCTTC CASIRGSGGLNNEQFF
NA TRBJ1-1 NA TRBV18 TGTGCCAGCTCACTTCAGAAAAACACTGAAGCTTTCTTT CASSLQKNTEAFF
NA TRBJ1-1 NA TRBV6-1 TGTGCCAGCAGTGAATTCAGGAACCAAATGAACACTGAAGCTTTCTTT CASSEFRNQMNTEAFF
NA TRBJ1-5 NA TRBV7-2 TGTGCCAGCAGCTTAGTCGCGAATAGCAATCAGCCCCAGCATTTT CASSLVANSNQPQHF
TRBD1 TRBJ1-1 NA TRBV14 TGTGCCAGCAGCCATATCAGGACAGGGAGCGACCTTGAAGCTTTCTTT CASSHIRTGSDLEAFF
NA TRBJ2-7 NA TRBV5-8 TGTGCCAGCAGCCATGGGGCAGGGAGGTCCTACGAGCAGTACTTC CASSHGAGRSYEQYF
TRBD1 TRBJ1-2 NA TRBV10-3 TGTGCCATCAGCACGGGACAGGTCTATGGCTACACCTTC CAISTGQVYGYTF
TRBD1 TRBJ1-5 NA TRBV2 TGTGCCAGCAGTCCTCACAGGGGCAGGGGAAGCAATCAGCCCCAGCATTTT CASSPHRGRGSNQPQHF
NA TRBJ2-3 NA TRBV9 TGTGCCAGCAGCGCGGGGGGCATTGGCACAGATACGCAGTATTTT CASSAGGIGTDTQYF
NA TRBJ2-7 NA TRBV6-5 TGTGCCAGCAGTTCCCCGGGGGGCTTATACGAGCAGTACTTC CASSSPGGLYEQYF
NA TRBJ2-1 NA TRBV13 TGTGCCAGCAGCCCCTGGGGAGGGGGGCCCGACAATGAGCAGTTCTTC CASSPWGGGPDNEQFF
TRBD1 TRBJ2-3 NA TRBV5-4 TGTGCCAGCAGCTTTTGGGACAGGGTAACAGATACGCAGTATTTT CASSFWDRVTDTQYF
TRBD2 TRBJ2-6 NA TRBV4-2 TGTGCCAGCAGCCTCCGGACTAGCGGAAGCTCTGGGGCCAACGTCCTGACTTTC CASSLRTSGSSGANVLTF
NA TRBJ2-3 NA TRBV30 TGTGCCTGGAGTGTCGCACAGCTCACAGATACGCAGTATTTT CAWSVAQLTDTQYF
NA TRBJ2-7 once TRBV5-1 TGCGCCAGCAGCTTGATTCCAGCGGACGAGCAGTACTTC CASSLIPADEQYF
TRBD2 TRBJ2-7 NA TRBV5-5 TGTGCCAGCACCAGGGGACCGACTAGCGGGGGCTACGAGCAGTACTTC CASTRGPTSGGYEQYF
NA TRBJ1-1 NA TRBV5-8 TGTGCCAGCAGCCCATGGGGACACATGAACACTGAAGCTTTCTTT CASSPWGHMNTEAFF
NA TRBJ2-6 NA TRBV19 TGTGCCAGTACCCGCTCGCACATCTCTGGGGCCAACGTCCTGACTTTC CASTRSHISGANVLTF
NA TRBJ1-1 NA TRBV5-1 TGCGCCAGCAGCGGGGTCCAGGACGGGGGGACTGAAGCTTTCTTT CASSGVQDGGTEAFF
TRBD1 TRBJ2-7 NA TRBV4-1 TGCGCCAGCAGCCACCCTGACAGGGGTCCGTACGAGCAGTACTTC CASSHPDRGPYEQYF
NA TRBJ2-7 NA TRBV12-3/TRBV12-4 TGTGCCAGCAGTTTATCAGGATACGAGCAGTACTTC CASSLSGYEQYF
NA TRBJ1-2 NA TRBV7-2 TGTGCCAGCAGCTTAGGCACCACAGGGCTCGGCTACACCTTC CASSLGTTGLGYTF
NA TRBJ1-1 NA TRBV12-3/TRBV12-4 TGTGCCAGCAGTTTAGCCCGTGAAGCTTTCTTT CASSLAREAFF
NA TRBJ2-7 NA TRBV6-2/TRBV6-3 TGTGCCAGCAGCCGGGAGTACGAGCAGTACTTC CASSREYEQYF
NA TRBJ1-6 NA TRBV12-5 TGTGCTAGTGGTTTGGCTCTTTCGTATACTCAGGGTGCCCATAATTCACCCCTCCACTTT CASGLALSYTQGAHNSPLHF
TRBD2 TRBJ2-7 NA TRBV5-6 TGTGCCAGCAGCGACACCGGGACTAGCCCTTTATACGAGCAGTACTTC CASSDTGTSPLYEQYF
TRBD1 TRBJ1-1 NA TRBV2 TGTGCCAGTGAAACAGGGGGCGGCACTGAAGCTTTCTTT CASETGGGTEAFF
TRBD2 TRBJ2-3 NA TRBV7-2 TGTGCCAGCAGCGATCCTAGCGGATACACAGATACGCAGTATTTT CASSDPSGYTDTQYF
NA TRBJ1-5 NA TRBV5-8 TGTGCCAGCAGCTTGTCCGGGGGGGCGAGTCAGCCCCAGCATTTT CASSLSGGASQPQHF
NA TRBJ1-1 NA TRBV19 TGTGCCAGTAGTATAGGTCCAGGGGAGAGCACTGAAGCTTTCTTT CASSIGPGESTEAFF
TRBD2 TRBJ2-7 NA TRBV7-8 TGTGCCAGCAGCCCGTTAGCGGGGGGTCTCCCCTACGAGCAGTACTTC CASSPLAGGLPYEQYF